The following is a TCR beta chain sequence with its context. Trimming cost V 5 bases and J 5 bases, with 12 bases left between them. The CDR3 is 12 residues long. Germline V gene data show CDR1 as SQVTM and CDR2 as ANQGSEA. Study processing details: Researchers report that nucleated cell counts were estimated from reference gene primer amplification. Profiled with immunoSEQ multiplex PCR; TCRdb holds only in-frame clones, not every one. That table supplies the V and J calls and clone size; D and trimming were determined from the DNA. This sample has around 260,000 clones, with roughly 80% found just once. This specimen comes from a study of blood T cell repertoires in COVID-19. Study-level information: Samples taken during acute and convalescent COVID-19 were collected in the United States, Italy and Spain. The cDNA or gDNA used as material had been derived from T cells, B-cell-depleted T cells, or PBMCs.

The sequencing input was peripheral blood. The source of this sequence is a woman aged 45-59 years who had recovered from COVID-19. The V call is TRBV29-1, the J call TRBJ2-5; possible D gene TRBD2, 6 bases. DNA of the CDR3: TGCAGCGTTCCCGGGGGACTGGAGACCCAGTACTTC. Translated: CSVPGGLETQYF.